Each of the 13 T cell receptor beta chains below was sequenced from the same sample in a study of vaccination and CD4 T cells after COVID-19. Treatment specified: roughly 10-day PBMC culture with coronavirus spike peptide pools or control peptides (ViraFEST assay). Their target antigens are unknown. Cultured CD4+ T cell DNA was sequenced using the Oncomine TCR Beta short-read assay. TCRdb recomputed calls from the PCR reads with MiXCR, one row per CDR3 protein. Of roughly 8,200 distinct CDR3 sequences listed, around 23% are singletons. Input material: cultured CD4+ T cells from blood. The receptors were gathered from a human donor with COVID-19.

This clonotype was detected only a few times. DNA for the CDR3: TGTGCCAGCAGCTCTCGCTGGGATACGCAGTATTTT. This translates into CASSSRWDTQYF. This chain uses TRBV6-1 with TRBJ2-3; D is uncertain. Germline-derived CDR1 and CDR2 are MNHNS and SASEGT. V was trimmed by 6 bases and J by 6 bases, leaving 10 bases between them. There are 12 residues in the CDR3.

The chain uses TRBV6-1 and TRBJ2-3, with a possible D match to TRBD1 (6 bases). V shed 4 bases and J shed 0 bases, with 11 bases lying between them. Germline V gene data show CDR1 as MNHNS and CDR2 as SASEGT. The CDR3 length is 15 residues. CDR3 sequence: CASSVGGSSTDTQYF. CDR3 in DNA: TGTGCCAGCAGTGTAGGGGGTTCTAGCACAGATACGCAGTATTTT.

This clonotype was seen only a few times. V is TRBV21-1 and J is TRBJ2-1; TRBD2 reflects the table's D call only, with no check against the DNA. TRBV21-1 is a pseudogene segment. The CDR3 is 14 amino acids. The CDR3 coding sequence is TGTGCCAGCAGAGAGGAGGAGGCAGGCAATGAGCAGTTCTTC. It codes for CASREEEAGNEQFF.

This clonotype has only a few counts. The rearrangement joins TRBV20-1 to TRBJ1-2, with D possibly matching TRBD1 (5 bases). The germline V gene encodes CDR1 DFQATT and CDR2 SNEGSKA (reference sequence). The CDR3 has 15 residues. Between the trimmed V and J ends, which lost 1 base and 6 bases, there was a span of 18 bases. The CDR3 DNA follows: TGCAGTGCTAGAGGCTTAAGGGGCATCGGGGATGGCTACACCTTC. This sequence encodes CSARGLRGIGDGYTF.

This clonotype was detected only a few times. Here the CDR3 DNA reads TGCGCCAGCAGCTCCACAGGGGGCCATCAGCCCCAGCATTTT. This sequence encodes CASSSTGGHQPQHF. V and J are TRBV5-1 and TRBJ1-5; 9 bases fit TRBD1. This CDR3 comprises 14 residues. With 3 bases clipped from V and 5 bases from J, the junction kept 3 bases outside the gene matches. CDR1 and CDR2 from the germline V gene are SGHRS and YFSETQ.

This rearrangement joins TRBV20-1 to TRBJ1-2, with D possibly TRBD1 on 5 matching bases. The germline V gene has CDR1 DFQATT and CDR2 SNEGSKA (reference sequence). Between the trimmed V and J ends, which lost 0 bases and 8 bases, there was a span of 16 bases. This CDR3 is built from 14 residues. CDR3 DNA: TGCAGTGCTAGAGAATCCACAGGATCTCTCGGCTACACCTTC. Its protein product is CSARESTGSLGYTF.

V usage is TRBV11-3 and J usage is TRBJ2-5, with D possibly being TRBD1 (5 bases). This CDR3 comprises 14 residues. CDR1 is SGHNT, CDR2 YENEEA, per germline. V lost 1 base and J 2 bases, leaving 8 bases between the germline ends. Here the CDR3 reads CASSLGPGQETQYF. DNA for the CDR3: TGTGCCAGCAGCTTAGGTCCAGGGCAAGAGACCCAGTACTTC.

The chain couples TRBV10-3 to TRBJ2-3; 8 nucleotides match TRBD2. Germline V gives CDR1 ENHRY, CDR2 SYGVKD. The CDR3 spans 14 residues. Losses at the gene ends were 7 bases for V and 5 bases for J; bases not matched to a gene: 8. CDR3 sequence (DNA): TGTGCCATCAATCAAGCGGGGGATAGAGATACGCAGTATTTT. This translates into CAINQAGDRDTQYF.

This clonotype has just one count. The chain links TRBV3-1 to TRBJ1-1; D gene ambiguous. The CDR3 runs 12 residues. Germline CDR1 is LGHDT and CDR2 is YNNKEL (reference sequence). V lost 3 bases and J 10 bases, leaving 12 bases between the germline ends. The CDR3 protein is CASSQIEGGAFF. The CDR3 DNA reads as TGTGCCAGCAGCCAGATCGAAGGTGGAGCTTTCTTT.

The CDR3 loop reads CASSFGDRAYEQYF. DNA for the CDR3: TGTGCCAGCAGCTTCGGGGACAGGGCCTACGAGCAGTACTTC. The chain employs TRBV28 and TRBJ2-7; 9 bases agree with TRBD1. V trimming: 6 bases; J trimming: 2 bases; junction bases outside the gene matches: 5. Germline-derived CDR1 and CDR2 are MDHEN and SYDVKM. The CDR3 sequence is 14 residues long.

This chain uses TRBV9 with TRBJ1-3; D is unresolved. Germline V CDR1 and CDR2: SGDLS, YYNGEE. CDR3 size: 13 residues. Trimming took off 0 bases at V and 11 bases at J, with 12 bases between the two ends. Here the CDR3 DNA reads TGTGCCAGCAGCGTAGATGCGGGGAGGGCCATATATTTT. This encodes CASSVDAGRAIYF.

Details on this clonotype: One end of the junction fails to match germline, which may point to a read error. The chain links TRBV19 to TRBJ1-2, with a weak D call TRBD1 (5 bases). CDR3 size: 12 residues. Germline CDR1 is LNHDA and CDR2 is SQIVND (reference sequence). CDR3 DNA sequence: TGTGCCAGAAGTATATTAGGGGTCGGCTACACCTTC. It codes for CARSILGVGYTF. The full variable domain, in which reference TRBV19 and TRBJ1-2 provide the parts outside the CDR3, is DGGITQSPKYLFRKEGQNVTLSCEQNLNHDAMYWYRQDPGQGLRLIYYSQIVNDFQKGDIAEGYSVSREKKESFPLTVTSAQKNPTAFYLCARSILGVGYTFGSGTRLTVV.

The chain couples TRBV7-3 to TRBJ2-5, with 12 bases aligning to TRBD2. The CDR3 has 18 amino acids. V dropped 3 bases and J dropped 1; count of bases not matched to a gene: 9. The V gene's germline CDR1 is SGHTA and CDR2 FQGTGA. The CDR3 sequence: CASSLESSGGAVQETQYF. Written as DNA, the CDR3 is TGTGCCAGCAGCTTGGAGTCTAGCGGGGGGGCCGTCCAAGAGACCCAGTACTTC.